This T cell receptor beta chain was identified during a study of blood T cell repertoires in COVID-19. The junction had 3 bases not matched to a gene; V was cut back by 2 bases and J by 4 bases. Germline V gene sequence: CDR1 LGHNA, CDR2 YNFKEQ. The CDR3 consists of 16 residues. Authors' processing steps: Amplification with reference gene primers provided the estimates of nucleated cell counts. The protocol was immunoSEQ multiplex PCR, while the TCRdb copy is restricted to in-frame clones and leaves out a portion. That table supplies the V and J calls and clone size; D and trimming were determined from the DNA. Of approximately 200,000 clones in the sample, around 85% are singletons; the top ten hold around 20%. Everyone who took part was 18 to 89 years old, and they came from 20 to 25 US areas. Self-reported history from a screening survey and questionnaire set each donor's cohort. Symptom resolution, clearance, or two negative PCRs marked donors in Cohort 3 as recovered.

The receptor comes from a man in his forties or fifties who had recovered from COVID-19. The chain joins TRBV4-2 to TRBJ2-2; TRBD2 aligns across 11 bases. The specimen sequenced was PBMCs or T cells enriched from blood (not recorded which). The CDR3 DNA sequence: TGTGCCAGCAGCCAAATAGCGGGAGGGAGCACCGGGGAGCTGTTTTTT. Translated, it gives CASSQIAGGSTGELFF.